Each of the 7 T cell receptor beta chains below was sequenced from the same sample in a study of cytomegalovirus exposure and HLA in healthy donors. PCR involved 60 Vbeta and 13 Jbeta primers. Here immunoSEQ multiplex PCR was the method, and the copy in TCRdb shows in-frame clones only, minus some. This repertoire shows roughly 120,000 clones, 80% found once; its top ten account for more than 3%. The sample consisted of PBMCs. These receptors all stem from a male donor in good health and CMV-seronegative.

For the CDR3, the DNA is TGCGCCAGCAGCCTTAGCGGGGGGGCCTCCTACAATGAGCAGTTCTTC. This sequence encodes CASSLSGGASYNEQFF. This sequence joins TRBV4-3 and TRBJ2-1, with 11 bases identical to TRBD2. V lost 4 bases and J lost 0; bases outside the gene matches: 2. The germline CDR1 and CDR2 sequences are LGHNA and YSLEER. This CDR3 region has 16 residues.

This clone is a singleton in its sample. The J gene is TRBJ2-5, the V gene TRBV11-2, with 13 bases fitting TRBD2. This CDR3 contains 16 residues. CDR1 is SGHAT, CDR2 FQNNGV, per germline. The trim removed 5 bases at V and 3 bases at J, leaving 6 bases unmatched. CDR3 DNA: TGTGCCAGCAGCGCTTCGACTAGCGGGGGGAAAGAGACCCAGTACTTC. Translating it yields CASSASTSGGKETQYF.

This clone was found once. The CDR3 loop reads CASSEARLAREQYF. Written as DNA, the CDR3 is TGCGCCAGCAGTGAGGCGAGACTAGCGAGGGAGCAGTACTTC. The chain has TRBV10-2 and TRBJ2-7, with TRBD2 matching over 8 bases. The CDR3 runs to 14 residues. V lost 2 bases and J lost 7; bases outside the gene matches: 7. Per germline, CDR1 WSHSY and CDR2 SAAADI.

The J gene is TRBJ2-7, the V gene TRBV4-2; 14 bases match TRBD2. The CDR3 spans 17 residues. Germline lookup yields CDR1 LGHNA and CDR2 YNFKEQ. The ends lost 3 bases at V and 0 bases at J; junction bases unmatched: 4. As DNA, the CDR3 is TGTGCCAGCAGCCAGGGGACTAGCGGGGGCTCCTCCTACGAGCAGTACTTC. This sequence encodes CASSQGTSGGSSYEQYF.

The chain combines TRBV19 with TRBJ2-2; D is uncertain. Germline assignment: CDR1 LNHDA and CDR2 SQIVND (reference sequence). The CDR3 runs to 14 residues. The V end lost 10 bases, the J end lost 0 bases, and 12 bases lay between the germline ends. The DNA for the CDR3 is TGTGCCATTGACGACTTCCCGAACACCGGGGAGCTGTTTTTT. This encodes CAIDDFPNTGELFF.

CDR3 in amino acids: CASSELTLAGTGNTIYF. CDR3 nucleotide sequence: TGTGCCAGCAGTGAATTGACACTGGCAGGCACTGGAAACACCATATATTTT. The chain is built from TRBV25-1 and TRBJ1-3; D ambiguous. The V and J ends lost 1 base and 2 bases respectively, with 15 bases between them. Germline-derived CDR1 and CDR2 are MGHDK and SYGVNS. The CDR3 length is 17 residues.

This chain links TRBV5-1 with TRBJ2-3; 9 positions agree with TRBD2. After removal of 2 bases from V and 5 bases from J, the junction contained 6 bases not matched to a gene. The CDR3 consists of 15 residues. Per the germline V gene, CDR1 is SGHRS and CDR2 is YFSETQ. CDR3 loop: CASSFDSTSGDTQYF. CDR3 nucleotides: TGCGCCAGCAGCTTCGACTCGACTAGCGGAGATACGCAGTATTTT.